These 31 T cell receptor beta chains share one sample of origin, sequenced in a study of cytomegalovirus exposure and HLA in healthy donors. The PCR made use of 60 Vbeta and 13 Jbeta primers. Clones were sequenced by immunoSEQ multiplex PCR, and TCRdb holds only the in-frame ones, with some missing. The table has approximately 160,000 clones, 55% to 70% seen once; the top ten hold 3%. The sequenced sample was PBMCs. These receptors all stem from a woman in her twenties or thirties in good health and CMV-seropositive.

This clone was seen a few times. The chain is built from TRBV11-2 and TRBJ2-7; a possible D gene is TRBD1 (6 bases). The germline V gene has CDR1 SGHAT and CDR2 FQNNGV. Trimming removed 3 bases at V and 5 bases at J, with 8 bases between. The CDR3 length is 12 residues. CDR3 residues: CASSFGGNEQYF. The CDR3 DNA is TGTGCCAGCAGCTTTGGGGGCAACGAGCAGTACTTC.

V gene TRBV9 combines with J gene TRBJ2-1; TRBD1 aligns across 7 bases. V was clipped by 0 bases and J by 9 bases; unmatched bases: 9. The CDR3 is 15 residues long. The germline gives CDR1 SGDLS, CDR2 YYNGEE. CDR3: CASSVESGQFGEQFF. As DNA, the CDR3 is TGTGCCAGCAGCGTAGAGTCGGGACAGTTTGGTGAGCAGTTCTTC.

This sequence joins TRBV2 and TRBJ2-3; 8 bases line up with TRBD2. Germline CDR1 is SNHLY and CDR2 is FYNNEI. The ends lost 10 bases at V and 3 bases at J; junction bases unmatched: 9. The CDR3 loop spans 14 amino acids. As DNA, the CDR3 is TGTGCCACTAAGCGGGGGAGTGAGACAGATACGCAGTATTTT. Its protein is CATKRGSETDTQYF.

This clone came up once. The rearrangement uses TRBV9 and TRBJ1-2; D is unclear. Germline CDR1 reads SGDLS; CDR2 reads YYNGEE. The CDR3 sequence is 13 residues long. The V gene lost 3 bases and the J gene lost 2 bases, with 8 bases spanning the gap. CDR3 residues: CASSEQRNYGYTF. CDR3 bases: TGTGCCAGCAGCGAACAGCGGAACTATGGCTACACCTTC.

This chain links TRBV29-1 with TRBJ1-2, with D possibly TRBD1 on 5 matching bases. Trimming shortened V by 5 bases and J by 4 bases, and 14 bases separated the two germline ends. CDR3 length: 13 residues. Germline-derived CDR1 and CDR2 are SQVTM and ANQGSEA. This CDR3 is CSVQAGYLYGYTF. The CDR3 region has the DNA TGCAGCGTTCAAGCAGGGTACCTCTATGGCTACACCTTC.

This clone has more than one count but fewer than ten. This chain uses TRBV6-1 with TRBJ1-5, with TRBD1 identical over 8 bases. J was trimmed by 5 bases and V by 8 bases; bases with no gene match: 8. CDR3 size: 14 residues. The germline V gene encodes CDR1 MNHNS and CDR2 SASEGT. This chain's CDR3 is CASRGQGGDQPQHF. In DNA, the CDR3 is TGTGCCAGCCGAGGACAGGGTGGGGATCAGCCCCAGCATTTT.

Turning to this clone: Other nucleotide sequences from this sample produce the same CDR3. V is TRBV5-1 and J is TRBJ2-7; 8 bases map to TRBD1. The CDR3 totals 13 residues. The germline V gene encodes CDR1 SGHRS and CDR2 YFSETQ. The ends lost 2 bases at V and 3 bases at J; junction bases unmatched: 1. The CDR3 region is CASSLDRGYEQYF. CDR3 nucleotides: TGCGCCAGCAGCTTAGACAGGGGCTACGAGCAGTACTTC.

This sequence joins TRBV7-8 and TRBJ2-1; D might be TRBD2 (5 bases). Germline V gene sequence: CDR1 SGHVS, CDR2 FQNEAQ. The CDR3 runs to 14 residues. Trimming pared 4 bases from V and 6 bases from J, leaving 13 bases between. CDR3 sequence reads: CASSSDVAGNEQFF. The CDR3 bases are TGTGCCAGCAGCTCTGACGTGGCGGGCAATGAGCAGTTCTTC.

The chain employs TRBV19 and TRBJ2-2; 8 bases map to TRBD2. The CDR3 extends over 15 amino acids. Losses at the gene ends were 6 bases for V and 5 bases for J; bases not matched to a gene: 8. CDR1 and CDR2 from the germline V gene are LNHDA and SQIVND (reference sequence). The CDR3 DNA sequence: TGTGCCAGTAGAAACGGACTAGCCTCAACCGGGGAGCTGTTTTTT. Translation: CASRNGLASTGELFF.

The rearrangement links TRBV14 to TRBJ1-2; possibly TRBD1 for D (5 bases). CDR3 size: 15 residues. Looked up from germline, CDR1 is SGHDN and CDR2 is FVKESK. V lost 2 bases, J lost 5 bases, and 15 bases lay in between. The CDR3 nucleotides are TGTGCCAGCAGCCAAAAAGTGACGGGGGGTTATGGCTACACCTTC. Protein sequence: CASSQKVTGGYGYTF.

The rearrangement uses TRBV6-5 and TRBJ2-2; TRBD1 is a possible D gene (6 bases). This CDR3 spans 13 amino acids. CDR1 is MNHEY and CDR2 is SVGAGI in the germline V gene. V dropped 4 bases and J dropped 7 bases, with 10 bases sitting between them. DNA for the CDR3: TGTGCCAGCAGTTTGATGGACAGCGGGGAGCTGTTTTTT. Translation gives CASSLMDSGELFF.

The gene calls are TRBV4-2 and TRBJ2-5; 7 nucleotides align to TRBD2. Matching the DNA end better, TRBJ2-7 makes the J call doubtful. This CDR3 contains 16 residues. From germline, CDR1 is LGHNA and CDR2 YNFKEQ. The CDR3 loop is CASSQGAGLSPYEQYF. DNA of the CDR3: TGTGCCAGCAGCCAAGGAGCGGGACTCTCACCCTACGAGCAGTACTTC.

V and J are TRBV7-9 and TRBJ2-3, with a tentative D call TRBD2 (6 bases). The CDR3 has 14 residues. V lost 4 bases to trimming and J lost 4 bases, with 12 bases between them. From germline, CDR1 is SEHNR and CDR2 FQNEAQ (reference sequence). The CDR3 loop reads CASSSYGGADTQYF. CDR3 in DNA: TGTGCCAGCAGCTCCTACGGGGGAGCAGATACGCAGTATTTT.

This clone was seen only a few times. The chain links TRBV2 to TRBJ2-1; possibly TRBD2 for D (6 bases). V gave up 5 bases and J gave up 9 bases, with 20 bases separating them. Germline V gene lookup returns CDR1 SNHLY and CDR2 FYNNEI. The CDR3 has 15 amino acids. In DNA, the CDR3 is TGTGCCAGCAGTTCTAGCCAGGCTAGCGTCACTGAGCAGTTCTTC. This sequence encodes CASSSSQASVTEQFF. Based on the CDR3 plus reference TRBV2 and TRBJ2-1, the full variable domain is EPEVTQTPSHQVTQMGQEVILRCVPISNHLYFYWYRQILGQKVEFLVSFYNNEISEKSEIFDDQFSVERPDGSNFTLKIRSTKLEDSAMYFCASSSSQASVTEQFFGPGTRLTVL.

The J gene is TRBJ2-2, the V gene TRBV4-1; 7 positions agree with TRBD2. J was trimmed by 4 bases and V by 3 bases; bases with no gene match: 5. CDR3 length equals 15 residues. Germline CDR1 and CDR2: MGHRA and YSYEKL. CDR3 loop: CASSHQLATTGELFF. The CDR3 DNA follows: TGCGCCAGCAGCCACCAACTAGCGACCACCGGGGAGCTGTTTTTT.

J is TRBJ2-1 and V is TRBV7-9, with 7 bases lining up with TRBD2. The CDR3 runs to 15 residues. The germline gives CDR1 SEHNR, CDR2 FQNEAQ (reference sequence). V lost 5 bases, J lost 2 bases, and 6 bases stayed unmatched. Here the CDR3 DNA reads TGTGCCAGCAGCCCACCGGGGAGGGCCTACAATGAGCAGTTCTTC. Amino acids: CASSPPGRAYNEQFF.

V gene TRBV27 combines with J gene TRBJ1-5; D uncertain. V was clipped by 0 bases and J by 6 bases, with 9 bases between them. The CDR3 extends over 14 amino acids. Per germline, CDR1 MNHEY and CDR2 SMNVEV (reference sequence). CDR3 DNA sequence: TGTGCCAGCAGTTTATCGAGGTATAGTCAGCCCCAGCATTTT. As protein: CASSLSRYSQPQHF.

V usage is TRBV10-3 and J usage is TRBJ2-1, with D possibly TRBD2 on 6 matching bases. The CDR3 has 15 residues. Germline CDR1 ENHRY, CDR2 SYGVKD. Trimming left V 6 bases short and J 7 bases short, with 19 bases between. The CDR3 sequence: CAIRTRLGSENEQFF. CDR3 DNA sequence: TGTGCCATCAGAACCCGACTAGGGTCGGAGAATGAGCAGTTCTTC.

The CDR3 coding sequence is TGTGCCAGCGGAAGCCGGGACAACGTTAACTATGGCTACACCTTC. Translating it yields CASGSRDNVNYGYTF. The chain is built from TRBV21-1 and TRBJ1-2; the table's D gene call, TRBD1, was not cross checked with the DNA. TRBV21-1 is noted as a pseudogene. CDR3 length: 15 amino acids.

This chain uses TRBV30 with TRBJ2-7; 10 nucleotides agree with TRBD2. V lost 4 bases and J lost 4; bases outside the gene matches: 4. Germline V CDR1 and CDR2: GTSNPN, SVGIG (reference sequence). The length of the CDR3 is 13 residues. CDR3 residues: CAWNIAGGYEQYF. As DNA, the CDR3 is TGTGCCTGGAACATAGCGGGAGGTTACGAGCAGTACTTC. Full variable domain (missing parts from reference TRBV30 and TRBJ2-7): SQTIHQWPATLVQPVGSPLSLECTVEGTSNPNLYWYRQAAGRGLQLLFYSVGIGQISSEVPQNLSASRPQDRQFILSSKKLLLSDSGFYLCAWNIAGGYEQYFGPGTRLTVT.

The chain links TRBV18 to TRBJ1-1, with D hard to call. V was clipped by 3 bases and J by 5 bases, with 16 bases between them. Germline V gene lookup returns CDR1 KGHSH and CDR2 LQKENI. This CDR3 spans 15 amino acids. CDR3 coding DNA: TGTGCCAGCTCACCGCCTAGCGGGAAGGGAACTGAAGCTTTCTTT. Amino acid sequence: CASSPPSGKGTEAFF.

The chain carries TRBV5-1 and TRBJ1-2; maybe TRBD1 (5 bases). Deletions cut 4 bases from V and 6 bases from J, with 19 bases between. Germline V gene lookup returns CDR1 SGHRS and CDR2 YFSETQ. The CDR3 runs to 15 residues. CDR3 sequence reads: CASSVGRQGSDGYTF. The DNA for the CDR3 is TGCGCCAGCAGCGTTGGACGTCAGGGATCGGATGGCTACACCTTC.

This clone was found a few times. This sequence joins TRBV6-6 and TRBJ2-1; TRBD1 matches at 9 bases. This CDR3 spans 15 amino acids. The V and J ends lost 7 bases and 7 bases, in that order; junction bases with no gene match: 11. Germline assignment: CDR1 MNHNY and CDR2 SVGAGI (reference sequence). CDR3 region: CASNIPGQGYNEQFF. CDR3 DNA sequence: TGTGCCAGCAACATCCCGGGACAGGGTTATAATGAGCAGTTCTTC.

The rearrangement joins TRBV4-1 to TRBJ1-1, with 8 bases identical to TRBD1. Trimming at V came to 1 base and at J to 8 bases, leaving 6 bases not matched to a gene. The germline CDR1 and CDR2 sequences are MGHRA and YSYEKL. This CDR3 has 14 residues. The CDR3 coding sequence is TGCGCCAGCAGCCAAGTGTCGGACAGGGAAGAAGCTTTCTTT. This gives the protein CASSQVSDREEAFF.

The rearrangement joins TRBV15 to TRBJ1-5; TRBD1 is a possible D gene (5 bases). CDR3 size: 18 residues. Germline V CDR1 and CDR2: LNHNV, YYDKDF (reference sequence). V was trimmed by 3 bases and J by 1 base, leaving 19 bases between them. CDR3 DNA: TGTGCCACCAGCAGGGGTTTGCAGGGCCGTATGAGCAATCAGCCCCAGCATTTT. Its protein product is CATSRGLQGRMSNQPQHF.

This chain connects TRBV6-1 to TRBJ2-2; TRBD1 aligns across 8 bases. The V and J ends lost 3 bases and 2 bases, in that order; junction bases with no gene match: 2. The CDR3 extends over 15 amino acids. Germline values: CDR1 MNHNS, CDR2 SASEGT. CDR3 DNA sequence: TGTGCCAGCAGTGAGCCAGGGGGCAACACCGGGGAGCTGTTTTTT. This encodes CASSEPGGNTGELFF.

This clone was seen more than once but under ten times. The chain uses TRBV9 and TRBJ2-2; possible D gene TRBD1, 6 bases. The CDR3 length is 15 residues. V lost 4 bases and J 3 bases, leaving 13 bases between the germline ends. The germline V gene has CDR1 SGDLS and CDR2 YYNGEE. For the CDR3, the DNA is TGTGCCAGCAGCCCGACAGGAATGGACACCGGGGAGCTGTTTTTT. This encodes CASSPTGMDTGELFF.

The chain combines TRBV4-1 with TRBJ1-1; D unclear. Germline lookup yields CDR1 MGHRA and CDR2 YSYEKL. CDR3 size: 18 residues. V dropped 2 bases and J dropped 4 bases, with 23 bases sitting between them. The CDR3: CASSQIIPRRNPGTEAFF. In nucleotides, the CDR3 is TGCGCCAGCAGCCAAATAATACCCCGAAGAAACCCGGGCACTGAAGCTTTCTTT.

The chain employs TRBV5-4 and TRBJ1-4; no reliable D call. CDR1 and CDR2 (germline): SGHNT, YYREEE (reference sequence). The CDR3 runs 13 residues. Trimming removed 0 bases from V and 6 bases from J, with 6 bases in between. CDR3 in amino acids: CASSLEPYEKLFF. CDR3 DNA: TGTGCCAGCAGCTTGGAGCCATATGAAAAACTGTTTTTT.

This sequence joins TRBV5-1 and TRBJ1-1, with D possibly being TRBD1 (5 bases). Germline CDR1 is SGHRS and CDR2 is YFSETQ. CDR3 length: 15 amino acids. Between the trimmed V and J ends, which lost 0 bases and 2 bases, there was a span of 11 bases. The CDR3 protein is CASSLEGHLNTEAFF. CDR3 sequence (DNA): TGCGCCAGCAGCTTGGAAGGACATTTAAACACTGAAGCTTTCTTT.

The rearrangement links TRBV7-7 to TRBJ2-7, with 9 bases fitting TRBD2. Germline V gene data show CDR1 as SSHAT and CDR2 as FNYEAQ (reference sequence). V shed 1 base, J shed 0 bases, and the junction held 1 base outside the gene matches. The CDR3 is made up of 15 amino acids. Written as DNA, the CDR3 is TGTGCCAGCAGCTTAGGTAGCGGGAGCTCCTACGAGCAGTACTTC. Translated: CASSLGSGSSYEQYF.